The source of this T cell receptor (beta chain) is a study of blood T cell repertoires in COVID-19. TCRdb keeps only in-frame clones here, not all; method: immunoSEQ multiplex PCR. The table records 70,000 or so clones, under 85% of them present only once. The CDR3 contains 14 residues. The ends were cut back, 1 base at V and 4 bases at J, with 10 bases in the middle. Germline assignment: CDR1 MDHEN and CDR2 SYDVKM. Sequenced input: peripheral blood. This chain uses TRBV28 with TRBJ1-1; a possible D gene is TRBD1 (6 bases). This TCR came from a man aged 55 to 69 with COVID-19, enrolled during active disease. In nucleotides, the CDR3 is TGTGCCAGCAGTTTATCCTCAGGGGCCACTGAAGCTTTCTTT. It codes for CASSLSSGATEAFF.